The 26 T cell receptor beta chains reported below all come from one sample, sequenced in a study of T-cell reconstitution after alpha-beta-depleted transplantation in children. TCRbeta library construction was performed incorporating unique molecular identifiers. MiXCR, applied by TCRdb to the PCR reads, yields one record per CDR3 protein. Here the sample spans about 250,000 distinct CDR3 sequences, 20% to 30% being singletons. This material consisted of PBMCs, mostly from graft donor cells, taken 360 days after TCRalphabeta/CD19-depleted stem cell transplant. These receptors all come from a female patient between 2 and 15 years old who had a stem cell transplant for congenital amegakaryocytic thrombocytopenia, so the T cells may come from the graft donor.

The V call is TRBV29-1, the J call TRBJ2-1; TRBD2 aligns across 11 bases. Germline V gene lookup returns CDR1 SQVTM and CDR2 ANQGSEA. This CDR3 comprises 14 residues. J was trimmed by 10 bases and V by 4 bases; bases with no gene match: 9. The CDR3 DNA reads as TGCAGCGTTGGGCTAGCGGGGGGCCAATGGGAGCAGTTCTTC. Amino acids: CSVGLAGGQWEQFF.

This clonotype was seen more than once but under ten times. The gene calls are TRBV4-1 and TRBJ2-1; the match to TRBD2 covers 9 bases. The length of the CDR3 is 17 residues. Looked up from germline, CDR1 is MGHRA and CDR2 is YSYEKL. The trim removed 2 bases at V and 7 bases at J, leaving 12 bases unmatched. The CDR3 here is CASSQQEAGGRRNEQFF. DNA for the CDR3: TGCGCCAGCAGCCAACAAGAAGCGGGAGGAAGGAGAAATGAGCAGTTCTTC.

The rearrangement joins TRBV3-1 to TRBJ2-3; D uncertain. CDR1 is LGHDT, CDR2 YNNKEL, per germline (reference sequence). V was clipped by 3 bases and J by 4 bases, with 11 bases between them. CDR3 length equals 14 residues. The CDR3, as DNA: TGTGCCAGCAGCCATCGAGCGAGGTCAGATACGCAGTATTTT. Translated: CASSHRARSDTQYF.

In this sample, this clonotype turned up a few times. The germline gene is not matched at one end of the junction; a read error may be the cause. This chain uses TRBV28 with TRBJ2-7, with 9 bases fitting TRBD2. Germline V CDR1 and CDR2: MDHEN, SYDVKM. The CDR3 sequence is 15 residues long. The CDR3 loop is CASSLWTSVPYEQYF. The CDR3 coding sequence is TGTGCCAGCAGTCTATGGACTAGCGTACCCTACGAGCAGTACTTC.

This rearrangement joins TRBV6-5 to TRBJ1-2; 8 bases map to TRBD1. The CDR3 is 16 amino acids. Germline V CDR1 and CDR2: MNHEY, SVGAGI. The V segment lost 2 bases and the J segment 7 bases; nucleotides outside the gene matches: 12. The CDR3 sequence: CASSYPAGRGQFGYTF. In DNA form, the CDR3 reads TGTGCCAGCAGTTACCCGGCGGGCAGGGGGCAGTTTGGCTACACCTTC.

V and J are TRBV5-8 and TRBJ1-1; D gene ambiguous. The length of the CDR3 is 13 residues. V was clipped by 7 bases and J by 6 bases, with 16 bases between them. From germline, CDR1 is SGHTS and CDR2 YDEGEE. The CDR3 DNA reads TGTGCCAGCGGGTACCTGAGGGCTTCTGAAGCTTTCTTT. Translating it yields CASGYLRASEAFF.

This clonotype has a handful of counts. This chain uses TRBV12-5 with TRBJ2-1; 9 positions match TRBD2. J was trimmed by 4 bases and V by 7 bases; bases with no gene match: 23. CDR1 is LGHNT and CDR2 is FRNRAP in the germline V gene. This CDR3 is built from 20 residues. The CDR3 bases are TGTGCTAGTGCCTCGATTAAGGGGCTAGCGGGGTCCCCCTCATACAATGAGCAGTTCTTC. It is translated as CASASIKGLAGSPSYNEQFF.

The chain uses TRBV5-1 and TRBJ1-6; TRBD1 is a possible D gene (5 bases). CDR3 length: 18 residues. The germline V gene encodes CDR1 SGHRS and CDR2 YFSETQ. The V and J ends lost 4 bases and 5 bases respectively, with 22 bases between them. In DNA form, the CDR3 reads TGCGCCAGCAGCCCAGAAACCCCAGGGATGGCGGATAATTCACCCCTCCACTTT. It specifies CASSPETPGMADNSPLHF.

This clonotype was seen a few times. The rearrangement links TRBV15 to TRBJ2-7; D is uncertain. Trimming removed 0 bases at V and 5 bases at J, with 17 bases between. Germline assignment: CDR1 LNHNV and CDR2 YYDKDF (reference sequence). CDR3 length: 16 amino acids. The CDR3 nucleotides read TGTGCCACCAGCAGAGACGTTGCCTTCGGCGCCGACGAGCAGTACTTC. This encodes CATSRDVAFGADEQYF.

The chain uses TRBV20-1 and TRBJ1-5; maybe TRBD1 (5 bases). V gave up 3 bases and J gave up 4 bases, with 13 bases separating them. The germline gives CDR1 DFQATT, CDR2 SNEGSKA (reference sequence). The CDR3 is 14 amino acids. The CDR3 DNA sequence: TGCAGTGCTAGGCCCGACAGTCTTAATCAGCCCCAGCATTTT. The encoded protein is CSARPDSLNQPQHF.

V gene TRBV4-1 combines with J gene TRBJ2-1; D unresolved. With 4 bases removed from V and 0 bases from J, the gap between germline ends came to 19 bases. Germline-derived CDR1 and CDR2 are MGHRA and YSYEKL. The CDR3 loop spans 18 amino acids. CDR3 nucleotides: TGCGCCAGCAGCCTCAAAAATCGTTCGGGTTCCTCCTACAATGAGCAGTTCTTC. It encodes CASSLKNRSGSSYNEQFF.

This clonotype appeared a few times. The rearrangement uses TRBV7-9 and TRBJ2-1, with D hard to call. V dropped 0 bases and J dropped 5 bases, with 14 bases sitting between them. Germline V gives CDR1 SEHNR, CDR2 FQNEAQ (reference sequence). The CDR3 contains 16 residues. CDR3 sequence (DNA): TGTGCCAGCAGCTTAGCGCCCGGGCTAGAAAACAATGAGCAGTTCTTC. It is translated as CASSLAPGLENNEQFF. Complete variable domain (other parts from reference TRBV7-9 and TRBJ2-1): DTGVSQNPRHKITKRGQNVTFRCDPISEHNRLYWYRQTLGQGPEFLTYFQNEAQLEKSRLLSDRFSAERPKGSFSTLEIQRTEQGDSAMYLCASSLAPGLENNEQFFGPGTRLTVL.

This clonotype is a singleton in its sample. The CDR3 loop reads CSVLMNTEAFF. CDR3 DNA: TGCAGCGTTCTGATGAACACTGAAGCTTTCTTT. The chain combines TRBV29-1 with TRBJ1-1; no reliable D call. V lost 5 bases, J lost 0 bases, and 4 bases lay in between. Germline CDR1 reads SQVTM; CDR2 reads ANQGSEA. The length of the CDR3 is 11 residues.

This chain links TRBV5-6 with TRBJ2-2; D unresolved. The V end lost 5 bases, the J end lost 6 bases, and 8 bases lay between the germline ends. CDR3 length: 12 amino acids. Germline V gives CDR1 SGHDT, CDR2 YYEEEE. Written as DNA, the CDR3 is TGTGCCAGCAGTAGAGTGGCCGGGGAGCTGTTTTTT. Translation gives CASSRVAGELFF.

The chain uses TRBV6-2 or TRBV6-3 and TRBJ1-5; TRBD1 might be the D (6 bases). Trimming shortened V by 6 bases and J by 2 bases, and 17 bases separated the two germline ends. Germline V gene data show CDR1 as MNHEY and CDR2 as SVGEGT. The CDR3 runs to 16 residues. In DNA, the CDR3 is TGTGCCAGCAGCACCCGATCCAGGGGAGGCAATCAGCCCCAGCATTTT. Its translation: CASSTRSRGGNQPQHF.

The chain couples TRBV14 to TRBJ1-1; D remains ambiguous. This CDR3 spans 11 amino acids. Germline lookup yields CDR1 SGHDN and CDR2 FVKESK. The V and J ends lost 1 base and 8 bases respectively, with 5 bases between them. Here the CDR3 reads CASSQGWEAFF. The DNA for the CDR3 is TGTGCCAGCAGCCAAGGGTGGGAAGCTTTCTTT. The full variable domain, rest sourced from reference TRBV14 and TRBJ1-1, is EAGVTQFPSHSVIEKGQTVTLRCDPISGHDNLYWYRRVMGKEIKFLLHFVKESKQDESGMPNNRFLAERTGGTYSTLKVQPAELEDSGVYFCASSQGWEAFFGQGTRLTVV.

The genes are TRBV11-1 and TRBJ2-7; 8 bases are a match to TRBD1. The V gene end was trimmed by 1 base and the J gene end by 2 bases; junction bases not matched to a gene: 13. The CDR3 totals 18 residues. Germline assignment: CDR1 SGHAT and CDR2 FQDESV (reference sequence). CDR3 DNA: TGTGCCAGCAGCTTAGACCTAGGCAGGGGGCGTGGGACCTACGAGCAGTACTTC. Translating it yields CASSLDLGRGRGTYEQYF.

The V and J genes are TRBV7-9 and TRBJ1-2; a weak D match, TRBD1 (6 bases). Trimming took off 7 bases at V and 1 base at J, with 22 bases between the two ends. The CDR3 spans 17 residues. Germline V gene lookup returns CDR1 SEHNR and CDR2 FQNEAQ (reference sequence). CDR3 sequence: CASTWWGAGEDNYGYTF. Written as DNA, the CDR3 is TGTGCCAGCACATGGTGGGGGGCCGGGGAGGATAACTATGGCTACACCTTC. Filled out from reference TRBV7-9 and TRBJ1-2, the complete variable domain reads DTGVSQNPRHKITKRGQNVTFRCDPISEHNRLYWYRQTLGQGPEFLTYFQNEAQLEKSRLLSDRFSAERPKGSFSTLEIQRTEQGDSAMYLCASTWWGAGEDNYGYTFGSGTRLTVV.

This clonotype showed up many times. The chain combines TRBV12-3 or TRBV12-4 with TRBJ2-7; 9 bases match TRBD2. CDR3 size: 15 residues. V trimming: 5 bases; J trimming: 4 bases; junction bases outside the gene matches: 9. The CDR3 sequence is CASSHLAGHIYEQYF. For the CDR3, the DNA is TGTGCCAGCAGTCACCTAGCGGGGCACATATACGAGCAGTACTTC.

The chain joins TRBV3-1 to TRBJ1-6; D not certain. This CDR3 has 14 residues. V shed 3 bases and J shed 4 bases, with 7 bases lying between them. Germline CDR1 reads LGHDT; CDR2 reads YNNKEL (reference sequence). CDR3 nucleotides: TGTGCCAGCAGCCACAGTATTTATAATTCACCCCTCCACTTT. It codes for CASSHSIYNSPLHF.

V is TRBV5-6 and J is TRBJ1-5; 7 bases agree with TRBD1. The length of the CDR3 is 15 residues. The junction had 8 bases not matched to a gene; V was cut back by 4 bases and J by 4 bases. Germline V gene sequence: CDR1 SGHDT, CDR2 YYEEEE. The CDR3 is CASSRQGIRNQPQHF. The CDR3 DNA follows: TGTGCCAGCAGCCGACAGGGAATAAGGAATCAGCCCCAGCATTTT.

The chain is built from TRBV29-1 and TRBJ2-1; 13 bases line up with TRBD2. The CDR3 is made up of 18 amino acids. Unmatched junction bases numbered 12, after V lost 7 bases and J lost 0 bases. Germline V gives CDR1 SQVTM, CDR2 ANQGSEA. The CDR3 DNA is TGCAGCGCCACCGGGACTAGCGGGAAACCTTTCTCCTACAATGAGCAGTTCTTC. It is translated as CSATGTSGKPFSYNEQFF.

There are a few counts of this clonotype. The CDR3: CSASIGQVYEQYF. Written as DNA, the CDR3 is TGCAGTGCTAGTATTGGGCAGGTCTACGAGCAGTACTTC. The chain couples TRBV20-1 to TRBJ2-7; D not certain. The CDR3 loop spans 13 amino acids. V lost 3 bases, J lost 3 bases, and 12 bases lay in between. Germline V gives CDR1 DFQATT, CDR2 SNEGSKA (reference sequence).

This clonotype was observed a handful of times. The V gene is TRBV2, the J gene TRBJ2-1; a weak D match, TRBD2 (5 bases). The CDR3 spans 12 residues. Trimming removed 6 bases from V and 7 bases from J, with 10 bases in between. Per the germline V gene, CDR1 is SNHLY and CDR2 is FYNNEI. As DNA, the CDR3 is TGTGCCAGCAGCGCAACTAGAAATGAGCAGTTCTTC. Translating it yields CASSATRNEQFF.

The chain is built from TRBV14 and TRBJ1-6, with D unresolved. The CDR3 totals 16 residues. Trimming cost V 2 bases and J 3 bases, with 11 bases left between them. Germline CDR1 SGHDN, CDR2 FVKESK. CDR3 region: CASSQSNSIYNSPLHF. DNA for the CDR3: TGTGCCAGCAGCCAATCTAACAGCATCTATAATTCACCCCTCCACTTT.

The chain uses TRBV20-1 and TRBJ2-5, with D possibly TRBD1 on 6 matching bases. CDR3 length equals 15 residues. Trimming removed 2 bases at V and 6 bases at J, with 19 bases between. Germline CDR1 is DFQATT and CDR2 is SNEGSKA (reference sequence). CDR3 region: CSARIVWGHLKTQYF. The CDR3 DNA follows: TGCAGTGCTAGAATTGTGTGGGGGCATCTTAAGACCCAGTACTTC.